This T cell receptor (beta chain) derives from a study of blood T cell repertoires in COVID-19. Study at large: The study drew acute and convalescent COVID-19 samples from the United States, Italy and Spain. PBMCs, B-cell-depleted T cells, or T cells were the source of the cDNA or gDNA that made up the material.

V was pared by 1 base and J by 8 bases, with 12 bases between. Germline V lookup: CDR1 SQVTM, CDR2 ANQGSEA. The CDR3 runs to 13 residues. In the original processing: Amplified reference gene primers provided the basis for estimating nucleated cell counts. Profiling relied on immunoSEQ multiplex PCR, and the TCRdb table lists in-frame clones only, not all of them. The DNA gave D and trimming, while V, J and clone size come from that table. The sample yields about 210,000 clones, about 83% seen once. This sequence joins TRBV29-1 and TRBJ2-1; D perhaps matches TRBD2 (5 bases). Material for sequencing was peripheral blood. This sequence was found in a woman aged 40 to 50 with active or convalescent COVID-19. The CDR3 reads CSVEGSDFHEQFF. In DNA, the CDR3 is TGCAGCGTTGAAGGGTCGGACTTCCATGAGCAGTTCTTC.